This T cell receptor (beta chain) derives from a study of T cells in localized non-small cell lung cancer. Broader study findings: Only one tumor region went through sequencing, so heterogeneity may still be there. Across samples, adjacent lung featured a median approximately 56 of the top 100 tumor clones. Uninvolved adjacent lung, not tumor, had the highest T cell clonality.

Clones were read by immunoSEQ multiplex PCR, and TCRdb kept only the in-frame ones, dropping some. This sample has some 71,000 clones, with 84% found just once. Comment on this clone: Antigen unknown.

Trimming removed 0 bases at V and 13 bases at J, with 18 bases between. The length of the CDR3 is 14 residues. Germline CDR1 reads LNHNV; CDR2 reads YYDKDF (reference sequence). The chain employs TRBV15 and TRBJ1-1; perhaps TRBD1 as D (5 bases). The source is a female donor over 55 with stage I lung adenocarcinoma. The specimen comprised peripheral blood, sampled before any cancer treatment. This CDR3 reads CATSRDHTGSRGFF. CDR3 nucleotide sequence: TGTGCCACCAGCAGAGATCACACGGGCAGTAGGGGTTTCTTT.